The text below deals with one TCR beta chain. The CDR3 covers 14 residues. V gave up 8 bases and J gave up 8 bases, with 19 bases separating them. Germline CDR1 is LNHNV and CDR2 is YYDKDF (reference sequence). The record originates from a study of OX40 agonist ivuxolimab in advanced cancers. Study in general: Administration of intravenous ivuxolimab to patients occurred every 2 weeks at 0.01 to 10 mg/kg.

Sequencing used immunoSEQ multiplex PCR; TCRdb keeps in-frame clones, though not all of them. This sample has around 46,000 clones, with more than 80% found just once. The sequence was collected from an adult with an advanced solid tumor such as melanoma, head and neck, liver or kidney cancer. The source material was CD4+ or CD8+ T cells sorted from blood, sampled in a trial of the OX40 agonist ivuxolimab. This rearrangement joins TRBV15 to TRBJ2-1; possible D gene TRBD2, 6 bases. As DNA, the CDR3 is TGTGCCACCGGGTTTTTGCGGGACGACTATGAGCAGTTCTTC. Encoded protein: CATGFLRDDYEQFF.